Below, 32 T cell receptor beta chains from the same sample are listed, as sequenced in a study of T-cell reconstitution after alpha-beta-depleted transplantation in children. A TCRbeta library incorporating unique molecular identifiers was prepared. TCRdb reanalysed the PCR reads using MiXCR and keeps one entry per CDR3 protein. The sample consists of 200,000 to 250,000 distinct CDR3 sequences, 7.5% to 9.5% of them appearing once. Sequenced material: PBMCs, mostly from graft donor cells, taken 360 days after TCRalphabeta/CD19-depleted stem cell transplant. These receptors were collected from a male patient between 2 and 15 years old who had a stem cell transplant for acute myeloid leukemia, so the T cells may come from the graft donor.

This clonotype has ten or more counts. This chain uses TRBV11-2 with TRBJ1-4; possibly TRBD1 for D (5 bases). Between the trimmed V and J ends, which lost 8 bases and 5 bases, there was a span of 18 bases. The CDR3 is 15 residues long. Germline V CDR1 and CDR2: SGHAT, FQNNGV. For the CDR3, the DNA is TGTGCCAGCGCACGACGTGGGGGACGGAATGAAAAACTGTTTTTT. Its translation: CASARRGGRNEKLFF.

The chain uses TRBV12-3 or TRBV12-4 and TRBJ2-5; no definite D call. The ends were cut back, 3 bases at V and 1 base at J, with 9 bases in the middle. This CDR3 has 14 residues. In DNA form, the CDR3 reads TGTGCCAGCAGTTTGGGGATTCTCCAAGAGACCCAGTACTTC. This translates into CASSLGILQETQYF.

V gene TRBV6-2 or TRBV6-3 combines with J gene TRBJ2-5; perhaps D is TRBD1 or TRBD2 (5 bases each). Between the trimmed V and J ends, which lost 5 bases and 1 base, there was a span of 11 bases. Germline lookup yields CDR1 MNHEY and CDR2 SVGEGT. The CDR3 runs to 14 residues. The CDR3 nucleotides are TGTGCCAGCAGTCGCAGGGACCTCCAAGAGACCCAGTACTTC. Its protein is CASSRRDLQETQYF.

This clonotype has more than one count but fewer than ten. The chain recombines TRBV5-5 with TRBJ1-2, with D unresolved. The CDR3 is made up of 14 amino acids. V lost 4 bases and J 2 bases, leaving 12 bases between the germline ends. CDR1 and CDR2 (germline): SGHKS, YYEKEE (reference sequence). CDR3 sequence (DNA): TGTGCCAGCAGCCCGCGCAGTATAAACTATGGCTACACCTTC. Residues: CASSPRSINYGYTF. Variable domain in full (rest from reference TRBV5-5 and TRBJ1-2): DAGVTQSPTHLIKTRGQQVTLRCSPISGHKSVSWYQQVLGQGPQFIFQYYEKEERGRGNFPDRFSARQFPNYSSELNVNALLLGDSALYLCASSPRSINYGYTFGSGTRLTVV.

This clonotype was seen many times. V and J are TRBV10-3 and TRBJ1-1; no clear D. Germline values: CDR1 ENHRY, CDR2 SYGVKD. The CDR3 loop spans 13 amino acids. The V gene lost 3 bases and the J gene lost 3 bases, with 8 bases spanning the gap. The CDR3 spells CAISDAGDTEAFF. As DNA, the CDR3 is TGTGCCATCAGTGACGCGGGAGACACTGAAGCTTTCTTT.

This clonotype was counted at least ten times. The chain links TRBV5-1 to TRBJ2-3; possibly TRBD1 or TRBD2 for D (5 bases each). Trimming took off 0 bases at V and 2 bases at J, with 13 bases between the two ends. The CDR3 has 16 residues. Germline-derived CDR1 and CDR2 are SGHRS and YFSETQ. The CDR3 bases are TGCGCCAGCAGCTTGGGGGGGTCCCTCCTCACAGATACGCAGTATTTT. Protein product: CASSLGGSLLTDTQYF.

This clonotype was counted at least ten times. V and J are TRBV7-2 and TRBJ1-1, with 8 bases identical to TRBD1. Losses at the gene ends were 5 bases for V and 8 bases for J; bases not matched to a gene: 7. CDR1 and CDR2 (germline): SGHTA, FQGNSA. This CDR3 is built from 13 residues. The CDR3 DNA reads TGTGCCAGCAGCGGCGACAGGGGCTTCGAAGCTTTCTTT. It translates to CASSGDRGFEAFF.

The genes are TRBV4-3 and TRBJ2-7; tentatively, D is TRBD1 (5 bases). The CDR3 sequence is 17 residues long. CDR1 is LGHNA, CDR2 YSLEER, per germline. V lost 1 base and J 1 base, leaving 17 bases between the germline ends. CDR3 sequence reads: CASSQVKLLGPSYEQYF. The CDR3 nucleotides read TGCGCCAGCAGCCAAGTGAAACTTTTGGGGCCTTCCTACGAGCAGTACTTC.

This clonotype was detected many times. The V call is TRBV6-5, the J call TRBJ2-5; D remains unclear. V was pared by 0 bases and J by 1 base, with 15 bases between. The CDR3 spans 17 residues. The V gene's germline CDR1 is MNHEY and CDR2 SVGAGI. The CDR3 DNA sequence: TGTGCCAGCAGTTACTCGTACCATGGCGATTTCCAAGAGACCCAGTACTTC. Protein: CASSYSYHGDFQETQYF.

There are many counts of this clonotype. The CDR3 DNA is TGTGCCAGCAGCTTAGATCGAGACGGGAGAGAGTTCTTC. It codes for CASSLDRDGREFF. The chain uses TRBV11-3 and TRBJ2-1; maybe TRBD2 (6 bases). Trimming left V 0 bases short and J 14 bases short, with 14 bases between. Per germline, CDR1 SGHNT and CDR2 YENEEA. This CDR3 is 13 amino acids long.

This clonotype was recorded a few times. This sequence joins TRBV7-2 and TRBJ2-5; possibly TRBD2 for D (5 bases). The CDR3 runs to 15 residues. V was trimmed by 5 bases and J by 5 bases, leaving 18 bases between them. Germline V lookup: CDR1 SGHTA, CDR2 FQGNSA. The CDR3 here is CASSPRKPRGETQYF. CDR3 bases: TGTGCCAGCAGCCCCAGGAAACCGCGAGGGGAGACCCAGTACTTC.

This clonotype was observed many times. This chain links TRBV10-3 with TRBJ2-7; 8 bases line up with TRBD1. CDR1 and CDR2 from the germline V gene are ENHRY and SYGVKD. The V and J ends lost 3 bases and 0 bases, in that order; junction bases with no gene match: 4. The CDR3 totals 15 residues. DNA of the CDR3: TGTGCCATCAGTGATCCCAGGGGGCACTCCTACGAGCAGTACGTC. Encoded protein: CAISDPRGHSYEQYV.

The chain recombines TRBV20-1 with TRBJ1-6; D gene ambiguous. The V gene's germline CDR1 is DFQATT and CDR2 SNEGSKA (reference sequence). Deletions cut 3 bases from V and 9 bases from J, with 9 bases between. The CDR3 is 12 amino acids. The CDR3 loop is CSARDRASPLHF. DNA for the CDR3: TGCAGTGCTAGGGACCGGGCTTCACCCCTCCACTTT.

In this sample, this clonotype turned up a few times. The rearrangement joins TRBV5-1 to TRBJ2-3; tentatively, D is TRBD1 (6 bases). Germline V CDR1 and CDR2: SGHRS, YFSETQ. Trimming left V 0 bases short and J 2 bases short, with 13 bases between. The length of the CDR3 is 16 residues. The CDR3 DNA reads TGCGCCAGCAGCTTGGTATTAGGGGGTGACACAGATACGCAGTATTTT. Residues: CASSLVLGGDTDTQYF.

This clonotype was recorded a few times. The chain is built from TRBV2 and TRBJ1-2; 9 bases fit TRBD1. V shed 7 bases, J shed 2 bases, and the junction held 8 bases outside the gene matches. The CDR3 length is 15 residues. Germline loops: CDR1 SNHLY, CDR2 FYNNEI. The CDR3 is CASTPTGGWNYGYTF. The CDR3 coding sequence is TGTGCCAGCACTCCGACAGGGGGATGGAACTATGGCTACACCTTC. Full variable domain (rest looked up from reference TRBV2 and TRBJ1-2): EPEVTQTPSHQVTQMGQEVILRCVPISNHLYFYWYRQILGQKVEFLVSFYNNEISEKSEIFDDQFSVERPDGSNFTLKIRSTKLEDSAMYFCASTPTGGWNYGYTFGSGTRLTVV.

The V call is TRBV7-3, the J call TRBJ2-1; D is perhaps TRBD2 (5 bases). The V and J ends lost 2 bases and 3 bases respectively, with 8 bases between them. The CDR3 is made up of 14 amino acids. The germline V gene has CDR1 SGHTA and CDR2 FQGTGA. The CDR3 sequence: CASSLGAGYNEQFF. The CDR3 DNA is TGTGCCAGCAGCTTAGGCGCGGGCTACAATGAGCAGTTCTTC.

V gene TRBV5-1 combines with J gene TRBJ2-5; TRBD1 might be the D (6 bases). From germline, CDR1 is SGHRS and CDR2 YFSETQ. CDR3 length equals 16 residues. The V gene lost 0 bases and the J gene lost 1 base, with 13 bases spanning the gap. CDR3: CASSLEAGAVQETQYF. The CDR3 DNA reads TGCGCCAGCAGCTTGGAGGCAGGGGCGGTCCAAGAGACCCAGTACTTC.

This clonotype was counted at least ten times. In nucleotides, the CDR3 is TGTGCCAGCAGTTTTGACCCCCAAGAGACCCAGTACTTC. Translated, it gives CASSFDPQETQYF. V is TRBV12-3 or TRBV12-4 and J is TRBJ2-5, with D uncertain. The CDR3 totals 13 residues. V was shortened by 3 bases and J by 1 base, with 6 bases between the two germline ends.

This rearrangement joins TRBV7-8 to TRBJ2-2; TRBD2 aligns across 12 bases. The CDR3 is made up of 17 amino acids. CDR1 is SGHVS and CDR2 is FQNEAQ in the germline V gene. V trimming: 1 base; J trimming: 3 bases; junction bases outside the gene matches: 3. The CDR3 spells CASSLDSSGGDTGELFF. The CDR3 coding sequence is TGTGCCAGCAGCTTAGATTCTAGCGGGGGGGACACCGGGGAGCTGTTTTTT. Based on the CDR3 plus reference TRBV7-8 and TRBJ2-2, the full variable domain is GAGVSQSPRYKVAKRGQDVALRCDPISGHVSLFWYQQALGQGPEFLTYFQNEAQLDKSGLPSDRFFAERPEGSVSTLKIQRTQQEDSAVYLCASSLDSSGGDTGELFFGEGSRLTVL.

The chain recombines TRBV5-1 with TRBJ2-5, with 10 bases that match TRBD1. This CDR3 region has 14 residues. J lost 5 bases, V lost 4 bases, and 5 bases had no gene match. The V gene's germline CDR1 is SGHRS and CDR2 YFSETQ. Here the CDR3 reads CASSRRTGGETQYF. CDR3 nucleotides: TGCGCCAGCAGCAGACGGACAGGGGGTGAGACCCAGTACTTC.

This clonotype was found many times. CDR3 amino acids: CASSGQGAAEAFF. As DNA, the CDR3 is TGTGCCAGCAGCGGACAGGGGGCCGCTGAAGCTTTCTTT. The rearrangement uses TRBV11-2 and TRBJ1-1, with 11 bases identical to TRBD1. The CDR3 totals 13 residues. The trim removed 5 bases at V and 6 bases at J, leaving 2 bases unmatched. In germline, CDR1 is SGHAT, CDR2 FQNNGV.

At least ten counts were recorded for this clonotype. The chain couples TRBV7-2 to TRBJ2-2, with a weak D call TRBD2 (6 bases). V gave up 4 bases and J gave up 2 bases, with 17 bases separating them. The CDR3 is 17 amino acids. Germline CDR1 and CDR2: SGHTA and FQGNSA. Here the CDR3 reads CASSWMESSANTGELFF. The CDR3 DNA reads TGTGCCAGCAGCTGGATGGAGTCTAGCGCTAACACCGGGGAGCTGTTTTTT.

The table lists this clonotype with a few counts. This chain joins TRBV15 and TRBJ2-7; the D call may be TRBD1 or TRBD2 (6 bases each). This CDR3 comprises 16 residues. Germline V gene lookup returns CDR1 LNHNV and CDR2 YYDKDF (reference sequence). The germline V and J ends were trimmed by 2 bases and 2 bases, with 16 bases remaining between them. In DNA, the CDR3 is TGTGCCACCAGCAGACCGAGAGTGGGGGGCACCTACGAGCAGTACTTC. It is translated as CATSRPRVGGTYEQYF.

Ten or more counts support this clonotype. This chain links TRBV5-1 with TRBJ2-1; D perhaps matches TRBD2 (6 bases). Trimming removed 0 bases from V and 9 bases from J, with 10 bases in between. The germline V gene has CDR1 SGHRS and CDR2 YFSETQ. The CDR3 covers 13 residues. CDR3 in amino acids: CASSLAYGGEQFF. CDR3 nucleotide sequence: TGCGCCAGCAGCTTGGCCTACGGGGGTGAGCAGTTCTTC.

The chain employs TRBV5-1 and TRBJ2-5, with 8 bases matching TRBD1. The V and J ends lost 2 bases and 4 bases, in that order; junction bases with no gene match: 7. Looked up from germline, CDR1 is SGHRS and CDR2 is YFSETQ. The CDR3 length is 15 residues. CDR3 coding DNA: TGCGCCAGCAGCTTCGACAGGGGTGTAGGAGAGACCCAGTACTTC. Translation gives CASSFDRGVGETQYF.

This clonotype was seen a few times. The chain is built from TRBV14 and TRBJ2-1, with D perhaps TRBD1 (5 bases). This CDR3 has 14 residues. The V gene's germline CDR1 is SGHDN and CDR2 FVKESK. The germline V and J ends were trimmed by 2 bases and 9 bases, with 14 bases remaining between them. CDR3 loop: CASSQTRAQAEQFF. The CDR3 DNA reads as TGTGCCAGCAGCCAAACCAGGGCGCAGGCTGAGCAGTTCTTC.

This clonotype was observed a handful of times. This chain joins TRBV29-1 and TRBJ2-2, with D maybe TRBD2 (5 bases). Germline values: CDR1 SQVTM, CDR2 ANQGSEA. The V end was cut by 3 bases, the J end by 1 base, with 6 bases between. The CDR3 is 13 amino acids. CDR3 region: CSVDRGNTGELFF. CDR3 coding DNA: TGCAGCGTTGATCGGGGGAACACCGGGGAGCTGTTTTTT.

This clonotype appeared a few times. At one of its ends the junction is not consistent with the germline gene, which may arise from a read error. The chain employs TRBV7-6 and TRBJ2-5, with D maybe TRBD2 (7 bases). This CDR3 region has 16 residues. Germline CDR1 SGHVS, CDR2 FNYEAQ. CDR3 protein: CASSSAGRGGQQTQYF. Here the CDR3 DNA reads TGTGCCAGCAGCTCGGCCGGAAGGGGGGGCCAACAGACCCAGTACTTC.

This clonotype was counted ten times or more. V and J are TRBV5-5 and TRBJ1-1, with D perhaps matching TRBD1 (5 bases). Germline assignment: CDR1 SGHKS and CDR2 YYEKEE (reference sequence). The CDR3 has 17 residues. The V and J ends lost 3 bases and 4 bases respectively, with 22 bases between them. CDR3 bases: TGTGCCAGCAGCTCGACGAGTTTACGGGACCAAGGCACTGAAGCTTTCTTT. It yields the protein CASSSTSLRDQGTEAFF.

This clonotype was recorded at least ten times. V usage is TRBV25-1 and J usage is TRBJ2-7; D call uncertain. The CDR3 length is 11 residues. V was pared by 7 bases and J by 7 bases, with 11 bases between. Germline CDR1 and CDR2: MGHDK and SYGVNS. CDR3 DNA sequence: TGTGCCAGCACCGCGGCTGGGGAGCAGTACTTC. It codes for CASTAAGEQYF.

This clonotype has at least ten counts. The CDR3 DNA is TGCAGCGCGGGACAGGGGTTGGCAGATACGCAGTATTTT. This encodes CSAGQGLADTQYF. This sequence joins TRBV29-1 and TRBJ2-3, with 10 bases aligning to TRBD1. Unmatched junction bases numbered 5, after V lost 7 bases and J lost 4 bases. The germline gives CDR1 SQVTM, CDR2 ANQGSEA. CDR3 size: 13 residues.

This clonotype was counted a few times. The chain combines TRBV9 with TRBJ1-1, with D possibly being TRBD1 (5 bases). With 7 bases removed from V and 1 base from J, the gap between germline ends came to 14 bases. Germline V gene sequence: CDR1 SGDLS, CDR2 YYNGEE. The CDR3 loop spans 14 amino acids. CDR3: CASRGGEPNTEAFF. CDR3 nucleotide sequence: TGTGCCAGCCGGGGGGGGGAGCCGAACACTGAAGCTTTCTTT.